The 9 T cell receptor beta chains below were found in one sample sequenced in a study of neurological immune-mediated disorders. In TCRdb, the 5' RACE reads were re-called with MiXCR into one record per CDR3 protein. The sample consists of more than 50,000 distinct CDR3 sequences, around 5% of them appearing once. Sequenced input: PBMCs. The receptors shown here come from a woman younger than 45 with multiple sclerosis.

This clonotype was picked up many times. V usage is TRBV9 and J usage is TRBJ2-1, with a weak D call TRBD2 (5 bases). The CDR3 runs to 15 residues. CDR1 and CDR2 (germline): SGDLS, YYNGEE. Trimming took off 0 bases at V and 2 bases at J, with 9 bases between the two ends. The CDR3: CASSVAAGPYNEQFF. DNA of the CDR3: TGTGCCAGCAGCGTAGCCGCGGGTCCCTACAATGAGCAGTTCTTC. The full variable domain, rest sourced from reference TRBV9 and TRBJ2-1, is DSGVTQTPKHLITATGQRVTLRCSPRSGDLSVYWYQQSLDQGLQFLIQYYNGEERAKGNILERFSAQQFPDLHSELNLSSLELGDSALYFCASSVAAGPYNEQFFGPGTRLTVL.

This clonotype was observed many times. The chain carries TRBV4-1 and TRBJ2-6; no clear D. Between the trimmed V and J ends, which lost 0 bases and 0 bases, there was a span of 3 bases. Germline CDR1 reads MGHRA; CDR2 reads YSYEKL. CDR3 size: 15 residues. This CDR3 reads CASSQDGSGANVLTF. The CDR3 nucleotides are TGCGCCAGCAGCCAAGATGGCTCTGGGGCCAACGTCCTGACTTTC.

This clonotype was observed many times. The chain is built from TRBV29-1 and TRBJ2-7; D uncertain. Germline V gene lookup returns CDR1 SQVTM and CDR2 ANQGSEA. V was cut by 7 bases and J by 3 bases, with 13 bases left in between. The CDR3 is made up of 12 amino acids. This chain's CDR3 is CSAMSGVYEQYF. The CDR3 nucleotides read TGCAGCGCCATGTCCGGAGTCTACGAGCAGTACTTC.

This clonotype was counted ten times or more. V is TRBV5-6 and J is TRBJ2-5; no clear D gene. CDR3 length: 13 residues. V lost 4 bases, J lost 2 bases, and 9 bases lay in between. Looked up from germline, CDR1 is SGHDT and CDR2 is YYEEEE. CDR3 loop: CASSGSPQETQYF. CDR3 in DNA: TGTGCCAGCAGCGGGTCCCCACAAGAGACCCAGTACTTC.

There are many counts of this clonotype. The chain recombines TRBV5-1 with TRBJ2-1; D uncertain. The CDR3 length is 11 residues. The germline CDR1 and CDR2 sequences are SGHRS and YFSETQ. Between the trimmed V and J ends, which lost 7 bases and 6 bases, there was a span of 8 bases. The DNA for the CDR3 is TGCGCCAGCCGTACACCCAATGAGCAGTTCTTC. Its translation: CASRTPNEQFF.

This clonotype appeared many times. This chain links TRBV5-1 with TRBJ1-2; the match to TRBD1 covers 10 bases. The CDR3 covers 14 residues. The germline gives CDR1 SGHRS, CDR2 YFSETQ. J was trimmed by 6 bases and V by 4 bases; bases with no gene match: 6. This CDR3 is CASSIGQGVNGYTF. The CDR3 DNA reads as TGCGCCAGCAGCATCGGACAGGGGGTAAATGGCTACACCTTC.

Ten or more counts support this clonotype. The chain joins TRBV12-3 or TRBV12-4 to TRBJ1-3; TRBD1 aligns across 7 bases. V dropped 5 bases and J dropped 16; count of bases not matched to a gene: 8. The length of the CDR3 is 11 residues. The CDR3 DNA follows: TGTGCCAGCAGTCAAGGACAGGTTGAGTATTTT. Residues: CASSQGQVEYF.

This clonotype was seen ten or more times. The chain joins TRBV4-1 to TRBJ1-1; 7 nucleotides agree with TRBD1. Germline loops: CDR1 MGHRA, CDR2 YSYEKL. The CDR3 spans 15 residues. V lost 1 base to trimming and J lost 3 bases; unmatched junction nucleotides: 5. The CDR3 nucleotides are TGCGCCAGCAGCCAAGGCCAGGGGGGGGACACTGAAGCTTTCTTT. It codes for CASSQGQGGDTEAFF.

This clonotype was seen at least ten times. The chain couples TRBV3-1 to TRBJ2-1; maybe TRBD2 (6 bases). Trimming left V 1 base short and J 4 bases short, with 11 bases between. CDR3 length: 15 amino acids. Germline V gene lookup returns CDR1 LGHDT and CDR2 YNNKEL (reference sequence). The CDR3 spells CASSQGSGGYNEQFF. CDR3 coding DNA: TGTGCCAGCAGCCAAGGTAGCGGCGGGTACAATGAGCAGTTCTTC.